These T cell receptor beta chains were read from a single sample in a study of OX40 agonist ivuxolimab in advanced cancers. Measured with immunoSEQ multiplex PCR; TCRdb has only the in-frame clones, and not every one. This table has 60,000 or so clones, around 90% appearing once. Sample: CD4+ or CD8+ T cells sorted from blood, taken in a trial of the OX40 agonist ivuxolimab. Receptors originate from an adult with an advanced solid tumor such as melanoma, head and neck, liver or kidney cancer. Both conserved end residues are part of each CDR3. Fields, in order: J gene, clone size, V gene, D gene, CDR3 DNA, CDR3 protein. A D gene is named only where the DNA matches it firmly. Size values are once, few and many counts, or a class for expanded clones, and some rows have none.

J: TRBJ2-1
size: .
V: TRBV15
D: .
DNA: TGTGCCACCAGCCTCACGGTTACCTACAATGAGCAGTTCTTC
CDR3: CATSLTVTYNEQFF

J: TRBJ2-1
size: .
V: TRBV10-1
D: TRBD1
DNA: TGCGCCAGCAGTGGGGACAGGGTCTCCTACAATGAGCAGTTCTTC
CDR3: CASSGDRVSYNEQFF

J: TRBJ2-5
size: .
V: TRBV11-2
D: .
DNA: TGTGCCAGCAGCCCACATCCGTTACCCGGAGAGACCCAGTACTTC
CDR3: CASSPHPLPGETQYF

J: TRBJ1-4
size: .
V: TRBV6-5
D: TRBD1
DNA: TGTGCCAGCAGTTACACGACAGGGACTAATGAAAAACTGTTTTTT
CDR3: CASSYTTGTNEKLFF

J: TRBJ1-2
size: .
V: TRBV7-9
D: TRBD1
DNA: TGTGCCAGCAGCTTAGGGTCGAGGACAGGGTATAATGGAGGCTACACCTTC
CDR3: CASSLGSRTGYNGGYTF

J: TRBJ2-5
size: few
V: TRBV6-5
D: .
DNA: TGTGCCAGCACAACAGGACAGCGGCGTGTCGGGACCCAGTACTTC
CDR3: CASTTGQRRVGTQYF

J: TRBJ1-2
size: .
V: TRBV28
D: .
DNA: TGTGCCAGCAGTTTAGCGGGAGGCTACACCTTC
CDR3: CASSLAGGYTF

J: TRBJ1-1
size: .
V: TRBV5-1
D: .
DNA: TGCGCCAGCAGCTTAGAGGGGAACGAAGCTTTCTTT
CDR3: CASSLEGNEAFF

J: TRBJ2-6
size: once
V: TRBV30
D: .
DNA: TGTGCCTGGAGGAAGACTGCAAGCCCTGGGGCCAACGTCCTGACTTTC
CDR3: CAWRKTASPGANVLTF

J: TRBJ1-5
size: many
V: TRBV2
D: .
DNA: TGTGCCAGCAGCGATGACGGGAGGCAGCCCCAGCATTTT
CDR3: CASSDDGRQPQHF

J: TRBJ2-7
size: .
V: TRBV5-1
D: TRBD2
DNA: TGCGCCAGCAGCTTTTTTAGCGGGTCCGTCGAGCAGTACTTC
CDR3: CASSFFSGSVEQYF

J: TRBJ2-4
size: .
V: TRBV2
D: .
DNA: TGTGCCAGCAGTCCCCTCGAGGGAGCCATTCAGTACTTC
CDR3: CASSPLEGAIQYF

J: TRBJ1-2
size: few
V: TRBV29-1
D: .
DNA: TGCAGCGCGAGGGGGGATGAGACTAACTATGGCTACACCTTC
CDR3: CSARGDETNYGYTF

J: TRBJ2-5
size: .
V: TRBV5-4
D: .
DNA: TGTGCCAGCAGCGAACAGGGCCCCTCAGAGACCCAGTACTTC
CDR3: CASSEQGPSETQYF

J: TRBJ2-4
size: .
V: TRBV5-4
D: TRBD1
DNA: TGTGCCAGCAGCAGTGACAGGGGAAACAAAAACATTCAGTACTTC
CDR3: CASSSDRGNKNIQYF

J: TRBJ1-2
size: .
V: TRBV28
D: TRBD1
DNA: TGTGCCAGCAGTGGGCGACAGGGAACTTATGGCTACACCTTC
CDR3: CASSGRQGTYGYTF

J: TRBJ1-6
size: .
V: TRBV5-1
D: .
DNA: TGCGCCAGCAGCAATGCAGGGGACTCCTATAATTCACCCCTCCACTTT
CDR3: CASSNAGDSYNSPLHF

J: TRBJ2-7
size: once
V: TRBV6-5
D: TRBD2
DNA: TGTGCCAGCAGACGAGGACTAGCGGCCTACGAGCAGTACTTC
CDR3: CASRRGLAAYEQYF

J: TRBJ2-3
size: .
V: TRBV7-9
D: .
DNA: TGTGCCAGCAGCTCCCCGGAGTTGAGGACGCAGTATTTT
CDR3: CASSSPELRTQYF

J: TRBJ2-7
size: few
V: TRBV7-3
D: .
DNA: TGTGCCAGCAGCTTAATACCAGGAAACTCGGACGAGCAGTACTTC
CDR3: CASSLIPGNSDEQYF

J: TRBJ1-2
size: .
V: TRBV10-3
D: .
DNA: TGTGCCATCAGTGAAAGGGGTGGCTATGGCTACACCTTC
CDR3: CAISERGGYGYTF

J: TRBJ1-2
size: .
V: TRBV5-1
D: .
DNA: TGCGCCAGCAGCGTGGGTTTGGCCAGGGTCGGTGGCTACACCTTC
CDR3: CASSVGLARVGGYTF

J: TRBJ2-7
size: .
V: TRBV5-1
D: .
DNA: TGCGCCAGCAGCTTGAGCCAGTCTGGAGAGCAGTACTTC
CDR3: CASSLSQSGEQYF

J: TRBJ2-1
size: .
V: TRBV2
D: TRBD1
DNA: TGTGCCAGCAGTAACCCTTCCGGGACAGGGGTTTCAAATGAGCAGTTCTTC
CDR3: CASSNPSGTGVSNEQFF

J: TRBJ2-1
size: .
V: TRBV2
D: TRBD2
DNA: TGTGCCGGAACCGATGGACTAGCGCCCTACAATGAGCAGTTCTTC
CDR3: CAGTDGLAPYNEQFF

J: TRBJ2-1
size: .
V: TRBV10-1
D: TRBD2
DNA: TGCGCCAGCAGTGAGAGTCGGGTAGGGGCTAGCGGGAGAGAGAGCCAGTTCTTC
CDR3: CASSESRVGASGRESQFF

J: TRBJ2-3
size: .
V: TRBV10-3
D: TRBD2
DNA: TGTGCCATCAGTGGCGATAGCGGGATTAGCACAGATACGCAGTATTTT
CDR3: CAISGDSGISTDTQYF

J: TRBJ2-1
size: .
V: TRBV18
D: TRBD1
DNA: TGTGCCAGCTCACCAAGGACAGGGGGCTACAATGAGCAGTTCTTC
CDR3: CASSPRTGGYNEQFF

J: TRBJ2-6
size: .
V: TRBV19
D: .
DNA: TGTGCCAGTCAGAATTTGGGCTCTGGGGCCAACGTCCTGACTTTC
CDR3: CASQNLGSGANVLTF

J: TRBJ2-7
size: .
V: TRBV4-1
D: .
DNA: TGCGCCAGCACCCCCGAGGGAAACTCCTACGAGCAGTACTTC
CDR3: CASTPEGNSYEQYF

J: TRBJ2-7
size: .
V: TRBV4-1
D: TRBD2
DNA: TGCGCCAGCAGCCGCACGACTAGCGGGAGTGGAGGCTCCTACGAGCAGTACTTC
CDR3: CASSRTTSGSGGSYEQYF

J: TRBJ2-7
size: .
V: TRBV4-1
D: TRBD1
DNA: TGCGCCAGCAGCCAAGAGGGGGACAGGTACTTC
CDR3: CASSQEGDRYF

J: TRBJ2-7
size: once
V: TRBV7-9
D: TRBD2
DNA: TGTGCCAGCAGCCCCGGGACTAGCGGGAGGCCCTCCTACGAGCAGTACTTC
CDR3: CASSPGTSGRPSYEQYF

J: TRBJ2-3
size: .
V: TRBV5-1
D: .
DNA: TGCGCCAGCAGCGGGGGGCGGCGGGGCACAGATACGCAGTATTTT
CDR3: CASSGGRRGTDTQYF

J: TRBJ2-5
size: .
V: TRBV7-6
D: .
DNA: TGTGCCAGCAGCTTATTTTACAGCAAAGAGACCCAGTACTTC
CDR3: CASSLFYSKETQYF

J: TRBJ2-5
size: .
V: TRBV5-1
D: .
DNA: TGCGCCAGCAGCTTGGCAGGGAAAGAGACCCAGTACTTC
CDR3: CASSLAGKETQYF

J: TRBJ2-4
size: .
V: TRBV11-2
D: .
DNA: TGTGCCAGCAGCCAAATTAATATAGCCAAAAACATTCAGTACTTC
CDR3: CASSQINIAKNIQYF

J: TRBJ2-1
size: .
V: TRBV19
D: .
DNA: TGTGCCAGTAGTATAGGAGCCAGGGCCGGTGAGCAGTTCTTC
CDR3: CASSIGARAGEQFF

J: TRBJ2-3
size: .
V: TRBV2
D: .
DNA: TGTGCCAGCAGTGAACGTCGCACAGATACGCAGTATTTT
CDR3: CASSERRTDTQYF

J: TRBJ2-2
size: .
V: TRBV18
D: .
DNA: TGTGCCAGCTCACCAGGGACAACGAACACCGGGGAGCTGTTTTTT
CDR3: CASSPGTTNTGELFF

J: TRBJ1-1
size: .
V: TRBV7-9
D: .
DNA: TGTGCCAGCAGCTTATTACAGGTATCTTTCTTT
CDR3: CASSLLQVSFF

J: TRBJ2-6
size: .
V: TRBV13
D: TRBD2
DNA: TGTGCCAGCAGCTTATCGGGAGGAGCGGCCAACGTCCTGACTTTC
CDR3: CASSLSGGAANVLTF

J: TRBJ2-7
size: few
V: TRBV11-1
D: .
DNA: TGTGCCAGCAGCTTAGCGGGGCACCCTGCAAACTACGAGCAGTACTTC
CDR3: CASSLAGHPANYEQYF

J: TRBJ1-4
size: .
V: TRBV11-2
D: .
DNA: TGTGCCAGCAGCTTAGATCAGCATAATGAAAAACTGTTTTTT
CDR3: CASSLDQHNEKLFF

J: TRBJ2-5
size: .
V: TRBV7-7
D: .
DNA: TGTGCTAGCAGCTATACAGGGAGCCGAGAGACCCAGTACTTC
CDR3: CASSYTGSRETQYF

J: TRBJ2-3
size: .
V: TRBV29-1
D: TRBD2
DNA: TGCAGCGTTGGTGGGACTAGCGGGAGTGATACGCAGTATTTT
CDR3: CSVGGTSGSDTQYF

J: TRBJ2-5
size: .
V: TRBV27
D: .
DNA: TGTGCCAGCAGTTTTGCACCTTGGCAGACCCAGTACTTC
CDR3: CASSFAPWQTQYF

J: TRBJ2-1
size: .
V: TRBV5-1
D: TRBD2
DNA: TGCGCCAGCAGTAATTGGCCGGGACTAGCGTCCAATGAGCAGTTCTTC
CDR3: CASSNWPGLASNEQFF

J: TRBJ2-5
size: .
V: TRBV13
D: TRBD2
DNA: TGTGCCAGCAGCTTAGGGTGGCGGGAGGGTCAAGAGACCCAGTACTTC
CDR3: CASSLGWREGQETQYF

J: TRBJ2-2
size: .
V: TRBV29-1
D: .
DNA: TGCAGCGTTGGCTACAAGAACACCGGGGAGCTGTTTTTT
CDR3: CSVGYKNTGELFF

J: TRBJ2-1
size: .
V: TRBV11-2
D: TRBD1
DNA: TGTGCCAGCAGCTTTCGGACAGGGGGCGCCTACAATGAGCAGTTCTTC
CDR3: CASSFRTGGAYNEQFF

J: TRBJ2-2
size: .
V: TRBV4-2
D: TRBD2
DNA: TGTGCCAGCAGCCAGGGACTAGCGGGAAAAACCGGGGAGCTGTTTTTT
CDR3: CASSQGLAGKTGELFF

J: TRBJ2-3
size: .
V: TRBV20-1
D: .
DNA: TGCAGTGCTAGAAAGTATACGCAGTATTTT
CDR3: CSARKYTQYF